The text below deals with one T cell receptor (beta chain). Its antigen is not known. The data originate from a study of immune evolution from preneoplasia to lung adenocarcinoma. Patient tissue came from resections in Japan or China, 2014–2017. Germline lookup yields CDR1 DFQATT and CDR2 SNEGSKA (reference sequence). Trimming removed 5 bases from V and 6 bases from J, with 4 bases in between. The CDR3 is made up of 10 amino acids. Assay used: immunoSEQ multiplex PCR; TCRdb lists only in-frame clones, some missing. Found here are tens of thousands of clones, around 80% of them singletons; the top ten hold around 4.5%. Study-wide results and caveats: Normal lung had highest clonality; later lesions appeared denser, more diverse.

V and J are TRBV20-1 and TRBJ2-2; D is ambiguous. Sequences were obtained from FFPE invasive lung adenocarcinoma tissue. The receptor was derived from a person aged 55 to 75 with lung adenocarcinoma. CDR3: CSAWAGELFF. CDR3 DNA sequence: TGCAGTGCTTGGGCCGGGGAGCTGTTTTTT.